The 8 T cell receptor beta chains reported below all come from one sample, sequenced in a study of pediatric ulcerative colitis. Clones were read by immunoSEQ multiplex PCR, and TCRdb kept only the in-frame ones, dropping some. The data hold 57,000 or so clones, with 75% to 90% observed a single time. The sample taken for sequencing was blood. These TCRs come from a boy aged 5-17 years who was a control in a study of pediatric ulcerative colitis.

CDR3 bases: TGCGCCAGCAGCTTGGAAGGGGCGAACACCGGGGAGCTGTTTTTT. This codes for CASSLEGANTGELFF. The rearrangement links TRBV5-1 to TRBJ2-2, with D possibly matching TRBD1 (5 bases). The V and J ends lost 0 bases and 0 bases respectively, with 6 bases between them. Germline V CDR1 and CDR2: SGHRS, YFSETQ. The CDR3 runs to 15 residues.

The rearrangement joins TRBV11-2 to TRBJ2-3; D uncertain. Per germline, CDR1 SGHAT and CDR2 FQNNGV. This CDR3 comprises 14 residues. V was clipped by 5 bases and J by 4 bases, with 13 bases between them. CDR3 DNA sequence: TGTGCCAGCAGCCCTGCCGCCAGTCCAGATACGCAGTATTTT. Amino acid sequence: CASSPAASPDTQYF.

The rearrangement uses TRBV6-6 and TRBJ2-3, with a tentative D call TRBD1 (6 bases). The CDR3 loop spans 12 amino acids. With 3 bases removed from V and 6 bases from J, the gap between germline ends came to 7 bases. Per the germline V gene, CDR1 is MNHNY and CDR2 is SVGAGI (reference sequence). CDR3 residues: CASSYRGDTQYF. The CDR3, as DNA: TGTGCCAGCAGTTATAGGGGGGATACGCAGTATTTT.

The chain recombines TRBV10-3 with TRBJ1-5; the match to TRBD1 covers 7 bases. The CDR3 length is 13 residues. Unmatched junction bases numbered 6, after V lost 7 bases and J lost 6 bases. CDR1 and CDR2 (germline): ENHRY, SYGVKD. The CDR3 bases are TGTGCCATCACCCCAGGGGGGGGTCAGCCCCAGCATTTT. Encoded protein: CAITPGGGQPQHF.

The rearrangement uses TRBV5-1 and TRBJ2-3; TRBD2 is a possible D gene (6 bases). The CDR3 length is 16 residues. V was pared by 4 bases and J by 3 bases, with 18 bases between. Germline V CDR1 and CDR2: SGHRS, YFSETQ. The CDR3 DNA is TGCGCCAGCAGCCTCCCGGAGGGAGTTTGGACAGATACGCAGTATTTT. Its translation is CASSLPEGVWTDTQYF.

V usage is TRBV28 and J usage is TRBJ2-7; 8 bases match TRBD1. V shed 3 bases and J 4 bases; nucleotides not matched to a gene: 14. Per germline, CDR1 MDHEN and CDR2 SYDVKM. This CDR3 spans 17 amino acids. CDR3 nucleotide sequence: TGTGCCAGCAGTTTTGGCGGTAGTGTCAGGGGGCCATACGAGCAGTACTTC. It yields the protein CASSFGGSVRGPYEQYF.

The chain carries TRBV13 and TRBJ2-1, with TRBD1 identical over 7 bases. Germline CDR1 is PRHDT and CDR2 is FYEKMQ (reference sequence). Germline trimming cut 2 bases from V and 9 bases from J; bases unmatched to any gene: 1. This CDR3 has 12 residues. The CDR3 nucleotides are TGTGCCAGCAGCTTAAGGGACAGTGAGCAGTTCTTC. Translated, it gives CASSLRDSEQFF.

This clone was seen a handful of times. This chain joins TRBV2 and TRBJ1-1; TRBD1 agrees at 7 bases. The J segment lost 3 bases and the V segment lost 6 bases, leaving 7 bases of the junction unmatched. Germline CDR1 and CDR2: SNHLY and FYNNEI. The CDR3 consists of 14 residues. CDR3 nucleotides: TGTGCCAGCAGGAAGACAGGGACTGACACTGAAGCTTTCTTT. Its translation: CASRKTGTDTEAFF.